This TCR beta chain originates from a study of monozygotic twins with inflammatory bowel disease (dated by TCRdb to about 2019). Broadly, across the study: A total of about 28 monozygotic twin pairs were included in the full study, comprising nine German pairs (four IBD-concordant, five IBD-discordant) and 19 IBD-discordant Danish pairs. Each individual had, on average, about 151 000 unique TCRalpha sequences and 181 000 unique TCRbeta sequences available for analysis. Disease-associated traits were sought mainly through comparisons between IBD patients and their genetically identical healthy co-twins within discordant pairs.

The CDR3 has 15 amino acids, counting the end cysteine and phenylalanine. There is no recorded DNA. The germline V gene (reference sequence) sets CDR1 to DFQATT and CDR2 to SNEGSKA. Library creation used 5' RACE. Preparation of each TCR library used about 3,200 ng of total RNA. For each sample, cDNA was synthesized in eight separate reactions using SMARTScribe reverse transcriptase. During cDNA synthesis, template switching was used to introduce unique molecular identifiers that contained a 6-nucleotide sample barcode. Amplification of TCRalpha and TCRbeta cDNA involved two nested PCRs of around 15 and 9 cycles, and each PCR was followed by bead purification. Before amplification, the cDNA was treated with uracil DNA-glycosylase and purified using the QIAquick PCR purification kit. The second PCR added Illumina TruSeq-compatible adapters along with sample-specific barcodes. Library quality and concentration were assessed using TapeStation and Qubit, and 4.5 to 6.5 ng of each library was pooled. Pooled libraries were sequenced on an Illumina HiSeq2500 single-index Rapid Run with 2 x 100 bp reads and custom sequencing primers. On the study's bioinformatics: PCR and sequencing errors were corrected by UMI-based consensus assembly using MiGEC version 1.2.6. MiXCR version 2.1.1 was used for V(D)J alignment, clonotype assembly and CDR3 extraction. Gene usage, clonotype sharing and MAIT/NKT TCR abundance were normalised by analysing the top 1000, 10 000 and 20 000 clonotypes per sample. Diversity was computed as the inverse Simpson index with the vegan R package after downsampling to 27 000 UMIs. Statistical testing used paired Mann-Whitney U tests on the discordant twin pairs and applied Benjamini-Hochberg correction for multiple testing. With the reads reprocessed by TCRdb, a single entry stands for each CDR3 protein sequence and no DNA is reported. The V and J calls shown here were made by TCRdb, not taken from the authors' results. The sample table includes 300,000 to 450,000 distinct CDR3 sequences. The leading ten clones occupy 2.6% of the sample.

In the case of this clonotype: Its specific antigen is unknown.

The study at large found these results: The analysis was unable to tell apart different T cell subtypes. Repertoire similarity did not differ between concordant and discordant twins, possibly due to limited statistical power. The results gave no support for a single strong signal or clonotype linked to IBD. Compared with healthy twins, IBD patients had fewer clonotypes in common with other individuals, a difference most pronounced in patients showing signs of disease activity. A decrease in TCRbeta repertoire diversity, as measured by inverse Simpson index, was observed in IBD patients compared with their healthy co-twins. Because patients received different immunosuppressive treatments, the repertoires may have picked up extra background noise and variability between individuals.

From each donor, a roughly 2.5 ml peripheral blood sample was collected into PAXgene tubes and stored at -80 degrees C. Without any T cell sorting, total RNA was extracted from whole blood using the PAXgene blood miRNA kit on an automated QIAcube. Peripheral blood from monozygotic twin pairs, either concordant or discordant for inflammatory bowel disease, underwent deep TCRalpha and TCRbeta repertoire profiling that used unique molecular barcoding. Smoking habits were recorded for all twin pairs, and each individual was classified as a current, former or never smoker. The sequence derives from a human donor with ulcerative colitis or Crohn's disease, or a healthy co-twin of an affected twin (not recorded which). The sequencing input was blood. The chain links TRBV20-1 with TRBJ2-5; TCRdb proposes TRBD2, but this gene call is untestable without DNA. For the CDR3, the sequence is CSARNPRRGRETQYF.